This T cell receptor beta chain was profiled in a study of beta chain features in type 1 diabetes. Based on CD45RO/CCR7/CD25/CD127/CD95/CD27, CD4+ regulatory, stem cell-like memory, naive and central memory cells were sorted. Comment on this clone: Antigen specificity is unknown.

The study reverse transcribed the entire isolated RNA, so it sequenced expressed TCRB transcripts. Sequenced by immunoSEQ multiplex PCR; TCRdb stores in-frame clones only, minus some. The profile shows around 280,000 clones, approximately 15% of them singletons. V was clipped by 1 base and J by 4 bases; unmatched bases: 3. The germline V gene encodes CDR1 SGHRS and CDR2 YFSETQ. The CDR3 is 15 amino acids. Broader study findings: Shorter TCRB CDR3s, moderately but significantly so, marked every one of the four CD4+ subsets in Type 1 diabetes patients. Comparison showed that naive, central memory and Treg TCRB repertoires appeared more similar among patients than among healthy donors.

The clonotype was recovered from a man in his late teens or twenties with type 1 diabetes. The chain joins TRBV5-1 to TRBJ1-2, with 11 bases that match TRBD1. The sample comprised naive CD4+ T cells from blood. The CDR3 nucleotides read TGCGCCAGCAGCTTGATGGGACAGGGGGTCTATGGCTACACCTTC. Amino acids: CASSLMGQGVYGYTF. Full variable domain (rest looked up from reference TRBV5-1 and TRBJ1-2): KAGVTQTPRYLIKTRGQQVTLSCSPISGHRSVSWYQQTPGQGLQFLFEYFSETQRNKGNFPGRFSGRQFSNSRSEMNVSTLELGDSALYLCASSLMGQGVYGYTFGSGTRLTVV.